The entry below gives a single TCR beta chain sequence along with its context. This sample was included in a study of blood T cell repertoires in COVID-19. Background on the study: PBMCs, B-cell-depleted T cells, or T cells were the source of the cDNA or gDNA that made up the material.

Measured with immunoSEQ multiplex PCR; TCRdb has only the in-frame clones, and not every one. The sample includes roughly 350,000 clones, about 90% of them seen just once. The V gene's germline CDR1 is ENHRY and CDR2 SYGVKD. Germline trimming cut 7 bases from V and 2 bases from J; bases unmatched to any gene: 18. The length of the CDR3 is 18 residues. This sequence originates from a woman aged 18 to 35 who had recovered from COVID-19. The chain is built from TRBV10-3 and TRBJ1-1; 8 bases line up with TRBD1. Sequencing was carried out using peripheral blood. In DNA form, the CDR3 reads TGTGCCATCACCCAAAGTCTCCGGGACAGGACCGAAAACACTGAAGCTTTCTTT. Translated, it gives CAITQSLRDRTENTEAFF.